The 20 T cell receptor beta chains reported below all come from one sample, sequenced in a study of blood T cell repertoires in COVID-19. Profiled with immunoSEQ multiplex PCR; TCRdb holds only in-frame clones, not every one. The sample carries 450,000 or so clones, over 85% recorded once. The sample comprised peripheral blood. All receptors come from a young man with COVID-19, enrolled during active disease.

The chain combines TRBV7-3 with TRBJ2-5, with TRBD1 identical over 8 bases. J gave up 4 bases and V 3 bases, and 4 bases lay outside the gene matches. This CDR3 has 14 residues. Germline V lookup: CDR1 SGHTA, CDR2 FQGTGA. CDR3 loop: CASSLDRVAETQYF. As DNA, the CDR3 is TGTGCCAGCAGCTTGGACAGGGTTGCAGAGACCCAGTACTTC.

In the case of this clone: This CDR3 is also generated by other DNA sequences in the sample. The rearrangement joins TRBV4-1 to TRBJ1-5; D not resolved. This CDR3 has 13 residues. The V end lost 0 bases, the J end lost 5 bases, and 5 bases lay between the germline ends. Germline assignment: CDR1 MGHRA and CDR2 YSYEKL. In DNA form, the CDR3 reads TGCGCCAGCAGCCAAGATCGGGATCAGCCCCAGCATTTT. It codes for CASSQDRDQPQHF.

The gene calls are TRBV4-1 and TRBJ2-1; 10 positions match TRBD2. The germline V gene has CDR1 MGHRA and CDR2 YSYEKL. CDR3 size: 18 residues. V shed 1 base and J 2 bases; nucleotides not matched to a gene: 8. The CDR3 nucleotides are TGCGCCAGCAGCCAAGTGGAGGGACTAGCGCTGGCCTACAATGAGCAGTTCTTC. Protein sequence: CASSQVEGLALAYNEQFF.

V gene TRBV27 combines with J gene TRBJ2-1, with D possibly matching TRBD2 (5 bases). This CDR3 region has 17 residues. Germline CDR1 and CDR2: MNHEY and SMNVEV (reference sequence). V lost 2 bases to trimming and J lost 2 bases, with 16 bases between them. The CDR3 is CASSLGPPGGAYNEQFF. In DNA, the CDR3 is TGTGCCAGCAGTTTAGGGCCCCCTGGAGGAGCCTACAATGAGCAGTTCTTC.

Here the CDR3 DNA reads TGTGCCAGCAGCCATGGACAGGGGTACTATGGCTACACCTTC. Its protein is CASSHGQGYYGYTF. J is TRBJ1-2 and V is TRBV11-2; TRBD1 agrees at 9 bases. The germline V gene has CDR1 SGHAT and CDR2 FQNNGV. After removal of 5 bases from V and 3 bases from J, the junction contained 4 bases not matched to a gene. The CDR3 is 14 amino acids. Full variable domain (outside the CDR3, taken from reference TRBV11-2 and TRBJ1-2): EAGVAQSPRYKIIEKRQSVAFWCNPISGHATLYWYQQILGQGPKLLIQFQNNGVVDDSQLPKDRFSAERLKGVDSTLKIQPAKLEDSAVYLCASSHGQGYYGYTFGSGTRLTVV.

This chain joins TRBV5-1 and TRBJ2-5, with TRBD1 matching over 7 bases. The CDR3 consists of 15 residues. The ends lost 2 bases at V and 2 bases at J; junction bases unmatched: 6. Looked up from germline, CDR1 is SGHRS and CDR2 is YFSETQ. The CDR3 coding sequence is TGCGCCAGCAGCTTACCCGGCAGGGGGCAAGAGACCCAGTACTTC. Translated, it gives CASSLPGRGQETQYF.

CDR3 in DNA: TGTGCCAGCACTCACAGGGGCCTCGGTCAGCCCCAGCATTTT. Translation gives CASTHRGLGQPQHF. The chain joins TRBV6-5 to TRBJ1-5, with 7 bases lining up with TRBD1. The J segment lost 6 bases and the V segment lost 7 bases, leaving 9 bases of the junction unmatched. The CDR3 loop spans 14 amino acids. The germline gives CDR1 MNHEY, CDR2 SVGAGI.

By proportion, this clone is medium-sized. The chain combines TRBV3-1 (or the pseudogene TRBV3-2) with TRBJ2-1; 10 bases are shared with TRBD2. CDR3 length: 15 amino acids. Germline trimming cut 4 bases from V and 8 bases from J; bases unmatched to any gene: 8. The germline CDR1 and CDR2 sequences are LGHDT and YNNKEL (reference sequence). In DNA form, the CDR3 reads TGTGCCAGCAGCCCAAAAGCGGGAGGGCTCGATGAGCAGTTCTTC. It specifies CASSPKAGGLDEQFF.

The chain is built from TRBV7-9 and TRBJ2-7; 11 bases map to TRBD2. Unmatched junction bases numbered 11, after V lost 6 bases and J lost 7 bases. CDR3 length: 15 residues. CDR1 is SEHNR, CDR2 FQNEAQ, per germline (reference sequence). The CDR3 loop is CASSDGTSGPREQYF. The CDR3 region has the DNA TGTGCCAGCAGTGACGGGACTAGCGGCCCCCGGGAGCAGTACTTC.

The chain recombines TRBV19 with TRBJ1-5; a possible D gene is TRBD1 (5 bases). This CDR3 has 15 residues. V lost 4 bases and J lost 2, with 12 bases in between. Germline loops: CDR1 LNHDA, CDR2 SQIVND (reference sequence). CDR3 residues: CASSRGDSRNQPQHF. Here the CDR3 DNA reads TGTGCCAGTAGTAGGGGGGACTCCCGCAATCAGCCCCAGCATTTT.

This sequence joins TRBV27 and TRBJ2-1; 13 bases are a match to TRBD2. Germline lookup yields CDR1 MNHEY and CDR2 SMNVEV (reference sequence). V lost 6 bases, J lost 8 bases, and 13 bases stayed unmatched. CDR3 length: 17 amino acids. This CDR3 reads CASRPTTSGRAVDEQFF. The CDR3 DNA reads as TGTGCCAGCAGGCCCACCACTAGCGGGAGGGCCGTCGATGAGCAGTTCTTC.

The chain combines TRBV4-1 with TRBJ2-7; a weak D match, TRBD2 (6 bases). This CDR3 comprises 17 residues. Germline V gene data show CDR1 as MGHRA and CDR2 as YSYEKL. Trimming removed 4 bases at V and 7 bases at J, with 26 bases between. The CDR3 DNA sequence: TGCGCCAGCAGCCGAACCAACCTACTAGCAAGCTCGGTTGAGCAGTACTTC. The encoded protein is CASSRTNLLASSVEQYF.

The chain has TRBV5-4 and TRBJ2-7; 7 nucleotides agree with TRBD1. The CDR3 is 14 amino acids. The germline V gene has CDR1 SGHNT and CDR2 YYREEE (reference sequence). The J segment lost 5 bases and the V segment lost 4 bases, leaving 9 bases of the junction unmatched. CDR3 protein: CASSRRQGANEQYF. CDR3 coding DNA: TGTGCCAGCAGCAGAAGACAGGGTGCCAACGAGCAGTACTTC.

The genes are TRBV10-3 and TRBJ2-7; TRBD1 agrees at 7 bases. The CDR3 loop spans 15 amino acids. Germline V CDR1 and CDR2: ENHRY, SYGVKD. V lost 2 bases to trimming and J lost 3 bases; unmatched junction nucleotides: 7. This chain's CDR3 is CAISEPWDSDYEQYF. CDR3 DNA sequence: TGTGCCATCAGTGAGCCCTGGGACAGTGACTACGAGCAGTACTTC.

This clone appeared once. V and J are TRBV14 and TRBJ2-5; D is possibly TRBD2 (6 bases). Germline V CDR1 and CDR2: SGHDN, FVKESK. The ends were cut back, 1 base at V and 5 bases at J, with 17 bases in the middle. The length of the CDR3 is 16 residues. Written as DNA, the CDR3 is TGTGCCAGCAGCCAAGTCGGTCAGGGCGGAGGGGAGACCCAGTACTTC. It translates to CASSQVGQGGGETQYF.

CDR3 protein: CASSSSGIGYTF. CDR3 in DNA: TGTGCCAGCAGCTCTTCAGGGATTGGCTACACCTTC. The V call is TRBV5-6, the J call TRBJ1-2; D might be TRBD1 (5 bases). V was shortened by 3 bases and J by 7 bases, with 10 bases between the two germline ends. CDR3 length: 12 residues. CDR1 SGHDT and CDR2 YYEEEE come from the germline V gene.

The CDR3 loop is CASSFTGSPEAFF. CDR3 DNA: TGTGCCAGCAGCTTTACAGGGTCGCCTGAAGCTTTCTTT. The chain is built from TRBV11-2 and TRBJ1-1; maybe TRBD1 (6 bases). Germline-derived CDR1 and CDR2 are SGHAT and FQNNGV. V lost 3 bases and J lost 6, with 11 bases in between. This CDR3 spans 13 amino acids. Full variable domain (remainder filled in from reference TRBV11-2 and TRBJ1-1): EAGVAQSPRYKIIEKRQSVAFWCNPISGHATLYWYQQILGQGPKLLIQFQNNGVVDDSQLPKDRFSAERLKGVDSTLKIQPAKLEDSAVYLCASSFTGSPEAFFGQGTRLTVV.

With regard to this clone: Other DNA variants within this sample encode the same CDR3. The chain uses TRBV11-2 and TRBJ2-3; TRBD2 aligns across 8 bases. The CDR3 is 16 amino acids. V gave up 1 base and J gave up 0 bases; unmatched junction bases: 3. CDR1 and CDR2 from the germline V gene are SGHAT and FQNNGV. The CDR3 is CASSLVAGGSTDTQYF. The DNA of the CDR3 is TGTGCCAGCAGCTTAGTCGCGGGGGGAAGCACAGATACGCAGTATTTT.

The CDR3, as DNA: TGCGCCAGCAGGGGGGCGAGGGCGATAGATTCACCCCTCCACTTT. This gives the protein CASRGARAIDSPLHF. This chain links TRBV10-1 with TRBJ1-6; possible D gene TRBD1, 6 bases. V was shortened by 6 bases and J by 8 bases, with 17 bases between the two germline ends. Germline loops: CDR1 WNHNN, CDR2 SYGVQD (reference sequence). This CDR3 is 15 amino acids long.

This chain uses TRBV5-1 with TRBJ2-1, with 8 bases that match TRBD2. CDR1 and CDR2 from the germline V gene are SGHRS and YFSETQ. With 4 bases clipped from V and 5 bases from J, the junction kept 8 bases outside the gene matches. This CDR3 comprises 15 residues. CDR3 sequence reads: CASSISGTSHNEQFF. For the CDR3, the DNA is TGCGCCAGCAGCATCTCCGGGACTAGTCACAATGAGCAGTTCTTC. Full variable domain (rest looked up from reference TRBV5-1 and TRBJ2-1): KAGVTQTPRYLIKTRGQQVTLSCSPISGHRSVSWYQQTPGQGLQFLFEYFSETQRNKGNFPGRFSGRQFSNSRSEMNVSTLELGDSALYLCASSISGTSHNEQFFGPGTRLTVL.